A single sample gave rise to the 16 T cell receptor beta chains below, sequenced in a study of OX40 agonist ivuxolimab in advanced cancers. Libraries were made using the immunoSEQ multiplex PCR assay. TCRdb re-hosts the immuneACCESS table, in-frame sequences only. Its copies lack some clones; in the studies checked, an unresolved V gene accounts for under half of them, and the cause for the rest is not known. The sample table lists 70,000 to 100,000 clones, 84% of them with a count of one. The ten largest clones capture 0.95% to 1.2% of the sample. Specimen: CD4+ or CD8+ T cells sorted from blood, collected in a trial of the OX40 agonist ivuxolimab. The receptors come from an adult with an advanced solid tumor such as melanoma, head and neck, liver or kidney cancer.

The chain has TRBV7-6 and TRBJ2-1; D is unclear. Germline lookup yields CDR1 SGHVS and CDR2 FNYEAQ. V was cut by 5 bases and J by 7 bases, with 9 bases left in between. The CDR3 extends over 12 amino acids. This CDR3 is CASSGEVNEQFF. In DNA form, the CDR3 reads TGTGCCAGCAGCGGCGAAGTAAATGAGCAGTTCTTC. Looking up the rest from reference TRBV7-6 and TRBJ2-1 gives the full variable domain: GAGVSQSPRYKVTKRGQDVALRCDPISGHVSLYWYRQALGQGPEFLTYFNYEAQQDKSGLPNDRFSAERPEGSISTLTIQRTEQRDSAMYRCASSGEVNEQFFGPGTRLTVL.

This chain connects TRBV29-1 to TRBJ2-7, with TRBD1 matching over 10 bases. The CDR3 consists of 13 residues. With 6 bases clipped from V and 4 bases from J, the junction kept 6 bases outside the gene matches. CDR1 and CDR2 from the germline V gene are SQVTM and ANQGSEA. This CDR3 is CSVKTGGRYEQYF. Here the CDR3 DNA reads TGCAGCGTCAAGACAGGGGGCAGGTACGAGCAGTACTTC.

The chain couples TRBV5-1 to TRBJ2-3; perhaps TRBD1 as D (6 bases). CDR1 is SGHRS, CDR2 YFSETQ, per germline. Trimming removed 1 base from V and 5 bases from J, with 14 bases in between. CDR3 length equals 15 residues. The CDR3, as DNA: TGCGCCAGCAGCTTGCAGGGGCGCACCGGAGATACGCAGTATTTT. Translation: CASSLQGRTGDTQYF.

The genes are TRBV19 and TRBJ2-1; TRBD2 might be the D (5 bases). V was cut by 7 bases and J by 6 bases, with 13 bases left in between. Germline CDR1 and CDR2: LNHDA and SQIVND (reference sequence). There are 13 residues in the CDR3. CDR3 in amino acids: CASTGGNLNEQFF. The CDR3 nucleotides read TGTGCCAGTACTGGAGGAAACCTCAATGAGCAGTTCTTC.

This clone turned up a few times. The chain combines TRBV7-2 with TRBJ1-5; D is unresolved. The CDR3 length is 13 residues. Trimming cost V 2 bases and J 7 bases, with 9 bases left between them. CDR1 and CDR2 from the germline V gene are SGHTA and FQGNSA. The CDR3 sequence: CASSLMVGQPQHF. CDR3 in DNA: TGTGCCAGCAGCTTAATGGTCGGCCAGCCCCAGCATTTT.

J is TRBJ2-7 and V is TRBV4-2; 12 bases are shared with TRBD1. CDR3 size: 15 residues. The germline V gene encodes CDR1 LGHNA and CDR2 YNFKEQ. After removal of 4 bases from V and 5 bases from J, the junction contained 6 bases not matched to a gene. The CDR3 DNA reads TGTGCCAGCAGCCCCGGGGACAGGGGGCTCCACGAGCAGTACTTC. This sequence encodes CASSPGDRGLHEQYF.

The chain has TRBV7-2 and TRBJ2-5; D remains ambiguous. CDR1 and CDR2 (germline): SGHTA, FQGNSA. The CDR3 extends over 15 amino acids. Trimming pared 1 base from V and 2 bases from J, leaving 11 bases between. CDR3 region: CASSLGQAPQETQYF. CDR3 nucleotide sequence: TGTGCCAGCAGCTTAGGCCAGGCCCCTCAAGAGACCCAGTACTTC.

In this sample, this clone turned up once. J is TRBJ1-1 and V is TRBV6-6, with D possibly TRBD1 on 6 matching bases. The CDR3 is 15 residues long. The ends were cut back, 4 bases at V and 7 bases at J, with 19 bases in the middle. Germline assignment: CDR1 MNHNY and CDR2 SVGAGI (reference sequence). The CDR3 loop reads CASSFEGQPGSEAFF. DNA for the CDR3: TGTGCCAGCAGTTTTGAGGGACAACCAGGTAGTGAAGCTTTCTTT.

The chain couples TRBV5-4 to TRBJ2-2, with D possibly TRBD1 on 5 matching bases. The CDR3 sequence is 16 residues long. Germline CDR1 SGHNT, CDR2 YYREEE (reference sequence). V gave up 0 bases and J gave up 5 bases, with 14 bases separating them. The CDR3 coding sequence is TGTGCCAGCAGCTTGGAGTTCGCAGGGCAAACCGGGGAGCTGTTTTTT. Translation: CASSLEFAGQTGELFF.

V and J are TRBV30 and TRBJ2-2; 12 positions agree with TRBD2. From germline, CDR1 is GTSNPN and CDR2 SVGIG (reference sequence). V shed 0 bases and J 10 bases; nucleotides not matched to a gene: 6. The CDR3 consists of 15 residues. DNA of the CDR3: TGTGCCTGGAGTGTAGGACTAGCGGGGCTGGAGGAGCTGTTTTTT. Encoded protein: CAWSVGLAGLEELFF.

The chain's CDR3 is CASSRDRRDSPLHF. CDR3 nucleotide sequence: TGTGCCAGCAGTCGAGACAGGAGGGATTCACCCCTCCACTTT. V is TRBV6-1 and J is TRBJ1-6, with D perhaps TRBD1 (6 bases). The germline V and J ends were trimmed by 5 bases and 8 bases, with 13 bases remaining between them. CDR1 is MNHNS, CDR2 SASEGT, per germline. This CDR3 has 14 residues.

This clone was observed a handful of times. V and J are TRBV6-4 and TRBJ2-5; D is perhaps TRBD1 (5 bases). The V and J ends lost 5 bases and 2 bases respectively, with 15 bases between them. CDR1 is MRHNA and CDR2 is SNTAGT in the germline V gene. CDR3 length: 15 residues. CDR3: CASSQNQGSQETQYF. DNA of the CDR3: TGTGCCAGCAGTCAAAATCAGGGCTCACAAGAGACCCAGTACTTC.

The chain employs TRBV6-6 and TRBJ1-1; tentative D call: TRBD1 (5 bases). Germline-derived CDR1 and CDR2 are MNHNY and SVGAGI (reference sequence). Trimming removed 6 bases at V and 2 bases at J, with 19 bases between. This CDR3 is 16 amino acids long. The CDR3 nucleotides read TGTGCCAGCAGCCAGCATGGGGACGCGGGAAACACTGAAGCTTTCTTT. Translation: CASSQHGDAGNTEAFF.

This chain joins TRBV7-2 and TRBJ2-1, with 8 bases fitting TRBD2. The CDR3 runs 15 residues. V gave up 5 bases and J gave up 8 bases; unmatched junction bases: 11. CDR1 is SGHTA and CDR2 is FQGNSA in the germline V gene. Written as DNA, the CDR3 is TGTGCCAGCAGCCCCTCCGGGGGGGAAGGAGATGAGCAGTTCTTC. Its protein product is CASSPSGGEGDEQFF.

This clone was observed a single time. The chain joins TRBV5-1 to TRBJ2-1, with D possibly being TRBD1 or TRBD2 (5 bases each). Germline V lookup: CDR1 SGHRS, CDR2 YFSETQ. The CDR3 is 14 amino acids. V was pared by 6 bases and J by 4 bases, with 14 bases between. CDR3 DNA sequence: TGCGCCAGCACCATGCAGGGAGCATACAATGAGCAGTTCTTC. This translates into CASTMQGAYNEQFF.

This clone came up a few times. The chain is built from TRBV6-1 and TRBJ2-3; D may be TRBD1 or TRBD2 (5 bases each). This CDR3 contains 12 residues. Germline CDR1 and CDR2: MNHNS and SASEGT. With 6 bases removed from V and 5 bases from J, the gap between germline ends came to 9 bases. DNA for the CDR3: TGTGCCAGCAGCATGGGGGAAGATACGCAGTATTTT. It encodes CASSMGEDTQYF.